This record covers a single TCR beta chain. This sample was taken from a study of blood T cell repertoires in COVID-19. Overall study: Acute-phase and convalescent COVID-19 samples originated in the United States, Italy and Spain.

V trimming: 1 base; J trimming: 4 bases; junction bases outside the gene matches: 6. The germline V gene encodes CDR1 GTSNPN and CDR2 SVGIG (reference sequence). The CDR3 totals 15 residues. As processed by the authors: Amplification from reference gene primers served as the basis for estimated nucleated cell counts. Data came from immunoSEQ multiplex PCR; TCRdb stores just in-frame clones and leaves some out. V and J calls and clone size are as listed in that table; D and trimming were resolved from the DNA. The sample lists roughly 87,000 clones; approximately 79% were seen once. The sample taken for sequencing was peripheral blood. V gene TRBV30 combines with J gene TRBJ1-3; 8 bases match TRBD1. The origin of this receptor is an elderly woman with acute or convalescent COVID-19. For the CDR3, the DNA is TGTGCCTGGAGTGACGGACAGGGAGTGGGAAACACCATATATTTT. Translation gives CAWSDGQGVGNTIYF.